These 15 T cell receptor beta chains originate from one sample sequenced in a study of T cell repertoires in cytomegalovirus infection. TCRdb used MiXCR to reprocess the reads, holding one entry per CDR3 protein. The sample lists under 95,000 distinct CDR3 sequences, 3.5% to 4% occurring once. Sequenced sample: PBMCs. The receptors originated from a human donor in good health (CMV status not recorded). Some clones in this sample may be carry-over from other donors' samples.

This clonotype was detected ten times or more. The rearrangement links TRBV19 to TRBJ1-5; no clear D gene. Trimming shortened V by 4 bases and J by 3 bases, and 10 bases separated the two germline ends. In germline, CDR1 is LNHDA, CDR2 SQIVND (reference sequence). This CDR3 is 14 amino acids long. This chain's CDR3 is CASSSGGFNQPQHF. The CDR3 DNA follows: TGTGCCAGTAGTAGCGGCGGCTTCAATCAGCCCCAGCATTTT.

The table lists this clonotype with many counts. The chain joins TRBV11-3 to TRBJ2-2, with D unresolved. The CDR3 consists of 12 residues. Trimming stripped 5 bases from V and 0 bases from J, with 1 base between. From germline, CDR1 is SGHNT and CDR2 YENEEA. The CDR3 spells CASSPNTGELFF. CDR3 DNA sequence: TGTGCCAGCAGCCCGAACACCGGGGAGCTGTTTTTT.

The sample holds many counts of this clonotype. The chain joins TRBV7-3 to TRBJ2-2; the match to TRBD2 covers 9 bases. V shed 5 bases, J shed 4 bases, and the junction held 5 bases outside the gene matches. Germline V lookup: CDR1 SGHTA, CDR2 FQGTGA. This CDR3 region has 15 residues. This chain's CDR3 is CASSLSGRGTGELFF. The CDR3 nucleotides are TGTGCCAGCAGCCTTAGCGGGAGAGGCACCGGGGAGCTGTTTTTT.

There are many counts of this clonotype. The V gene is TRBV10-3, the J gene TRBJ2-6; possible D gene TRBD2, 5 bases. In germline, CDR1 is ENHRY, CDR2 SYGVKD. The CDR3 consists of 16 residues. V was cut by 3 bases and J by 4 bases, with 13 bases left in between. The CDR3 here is CAISEMVREGANVLTF. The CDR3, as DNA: TGTGCCATCAGTGAAATGGTGAGGGAAGGGGCCAACGTCCTGACTTTC.

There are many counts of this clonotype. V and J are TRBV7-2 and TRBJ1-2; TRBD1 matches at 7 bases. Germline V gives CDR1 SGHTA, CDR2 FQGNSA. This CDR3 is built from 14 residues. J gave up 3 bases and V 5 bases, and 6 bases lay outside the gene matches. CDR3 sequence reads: CASSRDRVDYGYTF. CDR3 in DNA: TGTGCCAGCAGCCGCGACAGGGTGGACTATGGCTACACCTTC.

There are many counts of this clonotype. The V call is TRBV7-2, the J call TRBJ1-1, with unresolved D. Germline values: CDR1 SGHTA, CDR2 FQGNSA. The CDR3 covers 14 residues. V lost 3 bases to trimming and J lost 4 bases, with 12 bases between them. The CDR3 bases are TGTGCCAGCAGCTTCAACTGGCGCGGCACTGAAGCTTTCTTT. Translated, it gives CASSFNWRGTEAFF.

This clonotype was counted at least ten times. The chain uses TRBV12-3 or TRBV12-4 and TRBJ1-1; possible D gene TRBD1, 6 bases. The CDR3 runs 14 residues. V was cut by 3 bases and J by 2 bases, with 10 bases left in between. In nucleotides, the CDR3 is TGTGCCAGCAGTTTCCAGGGGAAAAACACTGAAGCTTTCTTT. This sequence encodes CASSFQGKNTEAFF.

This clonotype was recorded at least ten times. Written as DNA, the CDR3 is TGTGCCAGCAGTTACGAGCAGGGGGCTTGGACTGAAGCTTTCTTT. It encodes CASSYEQGAWTEAFF. This sequence joins TRBV6-6 and TRBJ1-1, with TRBD1 matching over 8 bases. From germline, CDR1 is MNHNY and CDR2 SVGAGI (reference sequence). The CDR3 runs to 15 residues. V lost 2 bases and J lost 5; bases outside the gene matches: 7.

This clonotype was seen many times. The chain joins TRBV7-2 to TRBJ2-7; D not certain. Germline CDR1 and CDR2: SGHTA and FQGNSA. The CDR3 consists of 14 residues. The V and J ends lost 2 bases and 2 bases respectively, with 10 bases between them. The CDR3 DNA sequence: TGTGCCAGCAGCTTATCCGGGTACCCCTACGAGCAGTACTTC. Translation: CASSLSGYPYEQYF.

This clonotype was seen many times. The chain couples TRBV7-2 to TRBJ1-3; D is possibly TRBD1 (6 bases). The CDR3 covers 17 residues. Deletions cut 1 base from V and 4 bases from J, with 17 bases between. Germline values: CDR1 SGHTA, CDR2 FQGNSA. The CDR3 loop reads CASSLDPGGYAGNTIYF. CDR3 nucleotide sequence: TGTGCCAGCAGCTTAGACCCCGGGGGCTATGCCGGAAACACCATATATTTT.

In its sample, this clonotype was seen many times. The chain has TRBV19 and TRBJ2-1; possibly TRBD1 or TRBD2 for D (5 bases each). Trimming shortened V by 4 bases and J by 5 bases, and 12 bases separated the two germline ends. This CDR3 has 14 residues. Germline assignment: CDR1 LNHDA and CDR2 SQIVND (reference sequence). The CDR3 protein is CASSTGTLNNEQFF. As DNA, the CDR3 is TGTGCCAGTAGTACCGGGACCTTAAACAATGAGCAGTTCTTC.

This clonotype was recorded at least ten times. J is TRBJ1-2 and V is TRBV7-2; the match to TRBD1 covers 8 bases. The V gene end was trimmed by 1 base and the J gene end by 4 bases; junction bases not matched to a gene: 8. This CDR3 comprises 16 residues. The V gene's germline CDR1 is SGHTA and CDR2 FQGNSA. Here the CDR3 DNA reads TGTGCCAGCAGCTTAGAGGGGACAGGATGGGTCTATGGCTACACCTTC. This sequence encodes CASSLEGTGWVYGYTF.

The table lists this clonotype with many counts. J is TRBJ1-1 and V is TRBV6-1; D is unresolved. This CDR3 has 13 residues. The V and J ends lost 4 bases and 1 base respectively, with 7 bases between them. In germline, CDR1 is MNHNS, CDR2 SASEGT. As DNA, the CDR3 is TGTGCCAGCAGTGCTAAGGGGAACACTGAAGCTTTCTTT. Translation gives CASSAKGNTEAFF.

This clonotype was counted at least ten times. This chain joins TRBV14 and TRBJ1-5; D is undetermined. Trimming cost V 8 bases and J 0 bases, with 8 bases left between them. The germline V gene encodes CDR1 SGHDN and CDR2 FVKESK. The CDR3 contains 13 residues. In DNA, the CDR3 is TGTGCCAGCTCCCGAAATAGCAATCAGCCCCAGCATTTT. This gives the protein CASSRNSNQPQHF.

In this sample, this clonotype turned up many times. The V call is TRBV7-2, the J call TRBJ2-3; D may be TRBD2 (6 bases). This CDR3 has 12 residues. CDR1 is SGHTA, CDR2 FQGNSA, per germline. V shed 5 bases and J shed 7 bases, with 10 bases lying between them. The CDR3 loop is CASSRGVNTQYF. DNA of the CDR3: TGTGCCAGCAGCCGCGGGGTGAATACGCAGTATTTT.